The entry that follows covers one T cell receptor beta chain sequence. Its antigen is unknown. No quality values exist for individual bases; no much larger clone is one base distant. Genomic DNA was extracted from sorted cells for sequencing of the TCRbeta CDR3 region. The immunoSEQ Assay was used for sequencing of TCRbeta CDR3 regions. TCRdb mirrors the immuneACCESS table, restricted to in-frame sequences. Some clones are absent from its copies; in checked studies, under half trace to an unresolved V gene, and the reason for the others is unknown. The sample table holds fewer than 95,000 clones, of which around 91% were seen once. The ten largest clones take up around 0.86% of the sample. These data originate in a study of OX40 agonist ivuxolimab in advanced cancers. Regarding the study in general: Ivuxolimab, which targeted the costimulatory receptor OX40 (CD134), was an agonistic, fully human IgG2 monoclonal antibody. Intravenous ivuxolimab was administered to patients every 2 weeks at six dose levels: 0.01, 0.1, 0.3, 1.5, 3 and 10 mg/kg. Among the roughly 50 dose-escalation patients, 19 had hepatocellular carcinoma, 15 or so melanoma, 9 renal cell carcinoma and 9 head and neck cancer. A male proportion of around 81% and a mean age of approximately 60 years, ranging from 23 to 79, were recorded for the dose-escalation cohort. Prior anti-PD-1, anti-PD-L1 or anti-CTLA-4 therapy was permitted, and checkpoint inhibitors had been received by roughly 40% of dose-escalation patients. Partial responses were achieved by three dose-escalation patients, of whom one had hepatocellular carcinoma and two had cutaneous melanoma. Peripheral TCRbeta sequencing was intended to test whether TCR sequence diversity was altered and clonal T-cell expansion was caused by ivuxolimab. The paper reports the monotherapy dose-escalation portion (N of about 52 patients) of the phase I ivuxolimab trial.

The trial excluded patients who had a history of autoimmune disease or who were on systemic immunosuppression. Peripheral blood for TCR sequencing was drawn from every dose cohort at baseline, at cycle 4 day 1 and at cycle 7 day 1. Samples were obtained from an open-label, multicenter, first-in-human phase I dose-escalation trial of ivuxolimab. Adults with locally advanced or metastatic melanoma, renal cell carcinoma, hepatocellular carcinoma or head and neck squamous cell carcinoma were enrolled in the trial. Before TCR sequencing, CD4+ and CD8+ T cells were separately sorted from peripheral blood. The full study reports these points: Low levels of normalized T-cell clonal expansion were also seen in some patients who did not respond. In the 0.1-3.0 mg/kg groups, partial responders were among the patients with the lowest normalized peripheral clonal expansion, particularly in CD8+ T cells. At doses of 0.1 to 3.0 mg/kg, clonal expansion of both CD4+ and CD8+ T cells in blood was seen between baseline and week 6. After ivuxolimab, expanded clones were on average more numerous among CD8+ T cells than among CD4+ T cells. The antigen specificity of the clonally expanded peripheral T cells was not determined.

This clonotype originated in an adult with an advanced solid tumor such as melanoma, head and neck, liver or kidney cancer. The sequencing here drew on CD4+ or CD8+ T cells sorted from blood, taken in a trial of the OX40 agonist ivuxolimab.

The CDR3 is CSVGQMNTEAFF. The DNA sequence is TGCAGCGTCGGACAGATGAACACTGAAGCTTTCTTT. This sequence uses TRBV29-1 and TRBJ1-1, with TRBD1 perhaps the D gene, on 6 matching bases. The CDR3 holds 12 amino acids from the cysteine to the phenylalanine. The only DNA kept is the CDR3, 36 bases in frame from the first base. As encoded in the germline V gene, CDR1 is SQVTM while CDR2 is ANQGSEA. V drops 6 bases and J drops 0 bases, leaving 8 bases in between.